This TCR beta chain was captured by sequencing in a study of blood T cell repertoires in COVID-19. The overall study: The analysed material was cDNA or gDNA that came from T cells, B-cell-depleted T cells, or PBMCs.

Method: immunoSEQ multiplex PCR; TCRdb's copy keeps in-frame clones and lacks some. Of 300,000 to 400,000 clones in the sample, over 75% were seen once. CDR3 length equals 14 residues. Trimming left V 3 bases short and J 3 bases short, with 12 bases between. Germline V gives CDR1 GTSNPN, CDR2 SVGIG (reference sequence). This clone showed up just once. Participant ages covered roughly 18 to 90 years across about 25 US areas. The chain uses TRBV30 and TRBJ1-5, with no clear D. The sequencing input was PBMCs or T cells enriched from blood (not recorded which). This clonotype was obtained from a woman in her 30s with acute COVID-19. The CDR3 DNA follows: TGTGCCTGGAGCTCCGGGTCCATCAATCAGCCCCAGCATTTT. The encoded protein is CAWSSGSINQPQHF.